Following are 9 T cell receptor beta chains from one sample sequenced in a study of blood T cells in healthy people across ages. A second PCR of 7 to 11 cycles used a sample-barcoded 5' primer and a J-beta primer mix. Via MiXCR, TCRdb re-called the 5' RACE reads, giving one row per CDR3 protein. The data show around 2 million distinct CDR3 sequences, with roughly 43% seen just once and more than 20% held by the top ten. Sample: blood. The origin of the receptors is a human donor in good health.

This clonotype was seen once. This chain links TRBV5-6 with TRBJ2-2, with D tentatively TRBD2 (5 bases). Germline V lookup: CDR1 SGHDT, CDR2 YYEEEE. The CDR3 sequence is 17 residues long. Trimming left V 0 bases short and J 0 bases short, with 12 bases between. The CDR3 protein is CASSLDFGNANTGELFF. The CDR3, as DNA: TGTGCCAGCAGCTTGGATTTCGGGAACGCGAACACCGGGGAGCTGTTTTTT.

The rearrangement links TRBV28 to TRBJ2-7; no clear D gene. Germline V gives CDR1 MDHEN, CDR2 SYDVKM. The CDR3 spans 15 residues. The V gene lost 2 bases and the J gene lost 5 bases, with 16 bases spanning the gap. The CDR3 nucleotides are TGTGCCAGCAGTTTACTCGTTCTCCCCCTACACGAGCAGTACTTC. This sequence encodes CASSLLVLPLHEQYF.

This CDR3 is CASSLGPRRQYF. For the CDR3, the DNA is TGTGCCAGCAGCTTAGGTCCTCGGCGGCAGTACTTC. V and J are TRBV11-2 and TRBJ2-7; D ambiguous. Germline V gene sequence: CDR1 SGHAT, CDR2 FQNNGV. This CDR3 has 12 residues. V lost 1 base and J 9 bases, leaving 10 bases between the germline ends. The full variable domain, completed using reference TRBV11-2 and TRBJ2-7, is EAGVAQSPRYKIIEKRQSVAFWCNPISGHATLYWYQQILGQGPKLLIQFQNNGVVDDSQLPKDRFSAERLKGVDSTLKIQPAKLEDSAVYLCASSLGPRRQYFGPGTRLTVT.

The chain couples TRBV5-1 to TRBJ1-5; unclear D gene. Germline CDR1 is SGHRS and CDR2 is YFSETQ. This CDR3 contains 15 residues. Trimming removed 0 bases from V and 6 bases from J, with 13 bases in between. Here the CDR3 DNA reads TGCGCCAGCAGCTTGGACGGGGTTGGTAGTCAGCCCCAGCATTTT. Protein product: CASSLDGVGSQPQHF.

This chain joins TRBV15 and TRBJ2-7; tentatively, D is TRBD2 (6 bases). This CDR3 comprises 15 residues. Trimming took 0 bases from V and 0 from J, leaving 9 bases between them. Germline CDR1 is LNHNV and CDR2 is YYDKDF (reference sequence). CDR3 amino acids: CATSRERGNSYEQYF. CDR3 DNA: TGTGCCACCAGCAGAGAACGGGGGAACTCCTACGAGCAGTACTTC.

The sample holds many counts of this clonotype. The chain recombines TRBV7-9 with TRBJ2-3; D is ambiguous. Germline CDR1 and CDR2: SEHNR and FQNEAQ (reference sequence). V was pared by 1 base and J by 6 bases, with 8 bases between. This CDR3 region has 13 residues. The CDR3 bases are TGTGCCAGCAGCTTAGGCCGTGAGGATACGCAGTATTTT. It is translated as CASSLGREDTQYF.

This sequence joins TRBV18 and TRBJ2-3; 9 bases are shared with TRBD1. V trimming: 1 base; J trimming: 0 bases; junction bases outside the gene matches: 2. CDR3 length: 16 residues. CDR1 is KGHSH, CDR2 LQKENI, per germline. The CDR3 loop is CASSPRGTGSTDTQYF. In DNA, the CDR3 is TGTGCCAGCTCACCACGGGGGACAGGGAGCACAGATACGCAGTATTTT.

This clonotype was counted once. The rearrangement links TRBV7-9 to TRBJ2-4; D may be TRBD1 or TRBD2 (7 bases each). The better agreement between TRBJ2-7 and the DNA end casts doubt on the J call. Germline V gives CDR1 SEHNR, CDR2 FQNEAQ (reference sequence). The CDR3 totals 16 residues. The CDR3 loop reads CASSLGPGGQLYEQYF. The CDR3 DNA reads TGTGCCAGCAGCTTAGGCCCGGGGGGACAGTTATACGAGCAGTACTTC.

In regard to this clonotype: At one of its ends the junction is not consistent with the germline gene, which may arise from a read error. V usage is TRBV4-2 and J usage is TRBJ2-1; possible D gene TRBD1, 6 bases. CDR3 size: 15 residues. Germline V lookup: CDR1 LGHNA, CDR2 YNFKEQ. The CDR3 here is CAGSPGGLTIVGQFF. CDR3 nucleotides: TGTGCCGGCAGCCCTGGGGGCCTTACAATTGTTGGGCAGTTCTTC.